This T cell receptor beta chain was profiled in a study of spatial heterogeneity in lung cancer. The wider study: After resection, follow-up PBMC samples were sequenced when available, at a median of roughly two years later.

MiXCR, run by TCRdb on the 5' RACE reads, gives a single entry per CDR3 protein. The sample lists under 150,000 distinct CDR3 sequences, about a tenth seen once, with approximately 25% in the top ten. The CDR3 is 14 amino acids. Germline V lookup: CDR1 SGHTA, CDR2 FQGNSA. V lost 7 bases, J lost 3 bases, and 13 bases lay in between. Described time point: blood at routine non-recurrence follow-up after resection. Whole RNA from tumor, nontumor lung or frozen PBMC was sequenced unsorted. The table lists this clonotype with a few counts. The sequence derives from a female donor with early-stage non-small cell lung cancer. This chain uses TRBV7-2 with TRBJ2-1; D assignment may be TRBD1 or TRBD2 (5 bases each). The sample here was PBMCs, taken at follow-up. The CDR3 protein is CASTPGRSYNEQFF. The CDR3 DNA reads TGTGCCAGCACCCCGGGGCGGAGCTACAATGAGCAGTTCTTC. Supplemented by reference TRBV7-2 and TRBJ2-1, the full variable domain reads GAGVSQSPSNKVTEKGKDVELRCDPISGHTALYWYRQSLGQGLEFLIYFQGNSAPDKSGLPSDRFSAERTGGSVSTLTIQRTQQEDSAVYLCASTPGRSYNEQFFGPGTRLTVL.